The 28 T cell receptor beta chains in this list originate from one sample, sequenced in a study of blood T cell repertoires in COVID-19. The assay was immunoSEQ multiplex PCR, and TCRdb's table has in-frame clones only and misses some. The sample has 200,000 to 250,000 clones, 84% seen once; the top ten hold 15% to 20%. Sequenced sample: peripheral blood. These receptors all come from a woman older than 75 with active or convalescent COVID-19.

A few counts support this clone. The rearrangement uses TRBV7-2 and TRBJ1-6; D may be TRBD1 (6 bases). The V end lost 2 bases, the J end lost 6 bases, and 11 bases lay between the germline ends. Germline CDR1 reads SGHTA; CDR2 reads FQGNSA. The CDR3 covers 15 residues. CDR3 residues: CASSLRGISNSPLHF. In DNA, the CDR3 is TGTGCCAGCAGCTTAAGGGGGATTTCTAATTCACCCCTCCACTTT.

The genes are TRBV7-2 and TRBJ1-1; a weak D match, TRBD1 (5 bases). The CDR3 has 15 residues. Trimming removed 2 bases at V and 4 bases at J, with 14 bases between. CDR1 and CDR2 (germline): SGHTA, FQGNSA. The CDR3 nucleotides are TGTGCCAGCAGCTTAAGGGGATGGGAGGTCACTGAAGCTTTCTTT. Its translation: CASSLRGWEVTEAFF.

V gene TRBV5-4 combines with J gene TRBJ1-4; 9 positions match TRBD1. In germline, CDR1 is SGHNT, CDR2 YYREEE (reference sequence). CDR3 size: 16 residues. Trimming cost V 2 bases and J 6 bases; bases outside gene matches: 8. The CDR3 bases are TGTGCCAGCAGCTTACGTCCGGGACAGGGAGATGAAAAACTGTTTTTT. It codes for CASSLRPGQGDEKLFF.

J is TRBJ1-6 and V is TRBV19; 9 bases are shared with TRBD1. Per the germline V gene, CDR1 is LNHDA and CDR2 is SQIVND (reference sequence). V trimming: 3 bases; J trimming: 6 bases; junction bases outside the gene matches: 6. The CDR3 sequence is 16 residues long. CDR3 sequence: CASSMGQGRLNSPLHF. As DNA, the CDR3 is TGTGCCAGTAGTATGGGACAGGGACGTCTTAATTCACCCCTCCACTTT.

The sample holds a few counts of this clone. The rearrangement links TRBV6-5 to TRBJ2-3, with D perhaps matching TRBD2 (6 bases). V lost 7 bases and J lost 8, with 19 bases in between. The CDR3 sequence is 14 residues long. Germline V gives CDR1 MNHEY, CDR2 SVGAGI. CDR3 residues: CASKNTGVAATQYF. The CDR3 DNA reads as TGTGCCAGCAAAAATACGGGGGTAGCCGCTACGCAGTATTTT.

As regards this clone: One end of the junction is discordant with germline, which a read error may explain. The chain couples TRBV3-1 (or the pseudogene TRBV3-2) to TRBJ2-1, with D unresolved. CDR1 LGHDT and CDR2 YNNKEL come from the germline V gene (reference sequence). The CDR3 is 12 residues long. CDR3 in DNA: TGTGCCAGCAGTCAAGACGTGAATGAGCAGTTCTTC. This translates into CASSQDVNEQFF.

The V call is TRBV5-1, the J call TRBJ2-5, with no clear D. Germline loops: CDR1 SGHRS, CDR2 YFSETQ. The CDR3 has 13 residues. V was cut by 0 bases and J by 7 bases, with 10 bases left in between. This CDR3 reads CASSLGLVGTQYF. For the CDR3, the DNA is TGCGCCAGCAGCTTGGGTCTAGTGGGGACCCAGTACTTC.

This clone was recorded only once. The chain couples TRBV20-1 to TRBJ1-6, with D possibly matching TRBD1 (6 bases). V was trimmed by 3 bases and J by 8 bases, leaving 14 bases between them. This CDR3 spans 14 amino acids. CDR1 is DFQATT and CDR2 is SNEGSKA in the germline V gene (reference sequence). CDR3 in amino acids: CSASLDSLDSPLHF. CDR3 DNA: TGCAGTGCTAGTTTGGACAGCCTTGATTCACCCCTCCACTTT.

This rearrangement joins TRBV15 to TRBJ1-1; D is unclear. The CDR3 runs 14 residues. Germline assignment: CDR1 LNHNV and CDR2 YYDKDF (reference sequence). The germline V and J ends were trimmed by 0 bases and 3 bases, with 8 bases remaining between them. The CDR3 bases are TGTGCCACCAGCAGAGACGGTCTAGACACTGAAGCTTTCTTT. Encoded protein: CATSRDGLDTEAFF.

The chain is built from TRBV6-2 or TRBV6-3 and TRBJ2-5, with TRBD2 matching 12 bases. V lost 6 bases, J lost 7 bases, and 9 bases stayed unmatched. CDR1 is MNHEY and CDR2 is SVGEGT in the germline V gene. The CDR3 has 15 residues. The CDR3 DNA reads TGTGCCAGCAGCCTAGCGGGAGGGCCTATGGGGACCCAGTACTTC. Its protein product is CASSLAGGPMGTQYF.

The gene calls are TRBV18 and TRBJ2-2, with 7 bases matching TRBD1. CDR3 length equals 15 residues. The V gene end was trimmed by 5 bases and the J gene end by 4 bases; junction bases not matched to a gene: 7. The germline V gene encodes CDR1 KGHSH and CDR2 LQKENI. The CDR3 DNA sequence: TGTGCCAGCTCATACACAGGGGAGTCCACCGGGGAGCTGTTTTTT. Translating gives CASSYTGESTGELFF.

This clone was seen once. This sequence joins TRBV5-1 and TRBJ2-5; possible D gene TRBD1, 5 bases. This CDR3 is built from 16 residues. The V end was cut by 0 bases, the J end by 3 bases, with 15 bases between. CDR1 SGHRS and CDR2 YFSETQ come from the germline V gene. The CDR3 DNA follows: TGCGCCAGCAGCTTGGGGGCCAGGGAAGGGGAAGAGACCCAGTACTTC. Translated, it gives CASSLGAREGEETQYF.

This clone showed up just a few times. The rearrangement joins TRBV7-8 to TRBJ1-5; TRBD1 aligns across 12 bases. The germline gives CDR1 SGHVS, CDR2 FQNEAQ. J gave up 9 bases and V 5 bases, and 8 bases lay outside the gene matches. The CDR3 is made up of 15 amino acids. The CDR3 DNA follows: TGTGCCAGCAGCCCGCCGGGACAGGGGGCTCCGCCCCAGCATTTT. Its translation: CASSPPGQGAPPQHF.

The chain uses TRBV5-6 and TRBJ1-1; D is unclear. Germline V gives CDR1 SGHDT, CDR2 YYEEEE. The CDR3 covers 13 residues. V was trimmed by 0 bases and J by 2 bases, leaving 5 bases between them. The CDR3, as DNA: TGTGCCAGCAGCTTGGAGCCTAACACTGAAGCTTTCTTT. This sequence encodes CASSLEPNTEAFF.

The chain carries TRBV11-2 and TRBJ2-7, with 8 bases identical to TRBD1. Germline-derived CDR1 and CDR2 are SGHAT and FQNNGV. With V trimmed by 4 bases and J by 0 bases, 5 bases remained unmatched. There are 15 residues in the CDR3. For the CDR3, the DNA is TGTGCCAGCAGCTATTCCGGGACAGGCTCCTACGAGCAGTACTTC. As protein: CASSYSGTGSYEQYF.

In its sample, this clone was seen once. V usage is TRBV19 and J usage is TRBJ2-2; tentative D call: TRBD2 (7 bases). V was trimmed by 11 bases and J by 4 bases, leaving 23 bases between them. Germline lookup yields CDR1 LNHDA and CDR2 SQIVND (reference sequence). The CDR3 runs 16 residues. CDR3 nucleotide sequence: TGTGCCTCTACAGGGTTCAGAGCGGGATCCACCGGGGAGCTGTTTTTT. Its translation is CASTGFRAGSTGELFF.

This rearrangement joins TRBV5-1 to TRBJ1-2; 9 bases match TRBD1. Germline CDR1 and CDR2: SGHRS and YFSETQ. The CDR3 covers 16 residues. The junction had 15 bases not matched to a gene; V was cut back by 4 bases and J by 8 bases. CDR3 nucleotide sequence: TGCGCCAGCAGCCAAACAGGGGGCTCCCCCTATGAAGGCTACACCTTC. Translating gives CASSQTGGSPYEGYTF.

This clone came up a few times. The chain joins TRBV30 to TRBJ1-2; D possibly corresponds to TRBD1 (6 bases). The CDR3 totals 15 residues. The germline V and J ends were trimmed by 2 bases and 1 base, with 14 bases remaining between them. Germline-derived CDR1 and CDR2 are GTSNPN and SVGIG (reference sequence). CDR3 loop: CAWSRGQSLNYGYTF. In DNA, the CDR3 is TGTGCCTGGAGTCGTGGACAGTCTCTTAACTATGGCTACACCTTC.

This chain uses TRBV28 with TRBJ2-5, with TRBD2 matching 8 bases. This CDR3 region has 15 residues. Germline V gene lookup returns CDR1 MDHEN and CDR2 SYDVKM. V lost 6 bases and J lost 5; bases outside the gene matches: 11. In DNA, the CDR3 is TGTGCCAGCAGAAAACAACCCAAGCGGGGGGAGACCCAGTACTTC. Encoded protein: CASRKQPKRGETQYF.

V usage is TRBV10-3 and J usage is TRBJ1-1, with 9 bases fitting TRBD1. The CDR3 length is 13 residues. CDR1 is ENHRY and CDR2 is SYGVKD in the germline V gene. J gave up 7 bases and V 6 bases, and 6 bases lay outside the gene matches. CDR3 region: CAIRDRGPDEAFF. The CDR3 DNA sequence: TGTGCCATCAGGGACAGGGGACCGGATGAAGCTTTCTTT.

This sequence joins TRBV7-2 and TRBJ2-7, with D possibly TRBD2 on 5 matching bases. The CDR3 runs to 15 residues. Germline V gene lookup returns CDR1 SGHTA and CDR2 FQGNSA. With 0 bases removed from V and 6 bases from J, the gap between germline ends came to 15 bases. The DNA for the CDR3 is TGTGCCAGCAGCTTAGCACTAACAGCGGCTTCCGAGCAGTACTTC. It yields the protein CASSLALTAASEQYF.

The chain is built from TRBV5-6 and TRBJ2-3; possible D gene TRBD2, 5 bases. The germline V gene encodes CDR1 SGHDT and CDR2 YYEEEE. The V and J ends lost 2 bases and 0 bases respectively, with 13 bases between them. The CDR3 loop spans 16 amino acids. The DNA for the CDR3 is TGTGCCAGCAGCTTCGTCACGGGGTCTAGCACAGATACGCAGTATTTT. Translation: CASSFVTGSSTDTQYF.

The chain is built from TRBV4-3 and TRBJ1-2, with TRBD1 identical over 7 bases. With 5 bases clipped from V and 2 bases from J, the junction kept 5 bases outside the gene matches. Germline CDR1 is LGHNA and CDR2 is YSLEER. This CDR3 has 14 residues. CDR3 bases: TGCGCCAGCAGCGCTTCGACAGGGAACTATGGCTACACCTTC. This sequence encodes CASSASTGNYGYTF.

The rearrangement links TRBV7-3 to TRBJ2-2, with 12 bases matching TRBD2. V gave up 2 bases and J gave up 7 bases; unmatched junction bases: 2. The CDR3 is 15 amino acids. Germline V gene sequence: CDR1 SGHTA, CDR2 FQGTGA. CDR3 DNA sequence: TGTGCCAGCAGCTTACTAGCGGGGGGGCACGGGGAGCTGTTTTTT. This gives the protein CASSLLAGGHGELFF.

This chain joins TRBV27 and TRBJ2-7; TRBD1 agrees at 8 bases. From germline, CDR1 is MNHEY and CDR2 SMNVEV (reference sequence). With V trimmed by 5 bases and J by 1 base, 10 bases remained unmatched. The CDR3 spans 16 residues. The CDR3 DNA follows: TGTGCCAGCAGTACGATTGGACAGGGTACTTCCTACGAGCAGTACTTC. Translated: CASSTIGQGTSYEQYF.

This clone has a handful of counts. The chain combines TRBV7-9 with TRBJ1-3, with 8 positions matching TRBD1. With 5 bases clipped from V and 2 bases from J, the junction kept 5 bases outside the gene matches. CDR1 is SEHNR and CDR2 is FQNEAQ in the germline V gene (reference sequence). The CDR3 is 15 residues long. CDR3 region: CASSPQGVAGNTIYF. CDR3 nucleotides: TGTGCCAGCAGCCCACAGGGGGTCGCTGGAAACACCATATATTTT.

In this sample, this clone turned up a few times. The chain employs TRBV11-2 and TRBJ2-2; TRBD1 agrees at 7 bases. Germline V lookup: CDR1 SGHAT, CDR2 FQNNGV. The CDR3 is 15 amino acids. With V trimmed by 2 bases and J by 7 bases, 7 bases remained unmatched. CDR3 sequence reads: CASSLLTGMIGELFF. The CDR3 bases are TGTGCCAGCAGCTTACTGACAGGGATGATCGGGGAGCTGTTTTTT.

This chain uses TRBV6-5 with TRBJ2-1; TRBD2 might be the D (6 bases). The CDR3 contains 14 residues. Germline values: CDR1 MNHEY, CDR2 SVGAGI. V gave up 4 bases and J gave up 9 bases, with 16 bases separating them. The CDR3 loop is CASSSPWVGGEQFF. The DNA for the CDR3 is TGTGCCAGCAGTTCTCCCTGGGTCGGGGGTGAGCAGTTCTTC.